Sequencing of this TCR beta chain was carried out in a study of OX40 agonist ivuxolimab in advanced cancers. Profiling relied on immunoSEQ multiplex PCR, and the TCRdb table lists in-frame clones only, not all of them. The repertoire consists of 40,000 or so clones, with around nine tenths occurring once and the leading ten covering about 12%. Germline V CDR1 and CDR2: MNHEY, SMNVEV (reference sequence). With 3 bases removed from V and 7 bases from J, the gap between germline ends came to 10 bases. CDR3 length: 14 residues. The V and J genes are TRBV27 and TRBJ2-6; D gene ambiguous. The sequence was obtained from an adult with an advanced solid tumor such as melanoma, head and neck, liver or kidney cancer. The specimen was CD4+ or CD8+ T cells sorted from blood, collected in a trial of the OX40 agonist ivuxolimab. CDR3 region: CASSFNPGANVLTF. The CDR3 nucleotides are TGTGCCAGCAGTTTCAATCCAGGAGCCAACGTCCTGACTTTC.